The 20 T cell receptor beta chains given below trace back to one sample, sequenced in a study of CD8+ T cells in alopecia areata. Treatment defined: oral pan-JAK inhibitor, 5-10 mg twice daily. Extracted from the samples, RNA was reverse transcribed into cDNA to serve as the sequencing template. Some clones are missing from TCRdb's copy, which holds only in-frame ones; the method was immunoSEQ multiplex PCR. The repertoire consists of about 260,000 clones, with 60% occurring once and the leading ten covering about 0.93%. The sample in question was CD4+ T cells sorted from blood, obtained at roughly week 52, from a patient treated with tofacitinib. The receptor set was obtained from a human donor with alopecia areata.

The chain joins TRBV25-1 to TRBJ1-6; D is uncertain. The germline V gene encodes CDR1 MGHDK and CDR2 SYGVNS. This CDR3 comprises 15 residues. The ends were cut back, 1 base at V and 9 bases at J, with 13 bases in the middle. DNA of the CDR3: TGTGCCAGCAGTGAATGGAAGGGTAACCTTTCACCCCTCCACTTT. It specifies CASSEWKGNLSPLHF. Combining the CDR3 with reference TRBV25-1 and TRBJ1-6 gives the whole variable domain EADIYQTPRYLVIGTGKKITLECSQTMGHDKMYWYQQDPGMELHLIHYSYGVNSTEKGDLSSESTVSRIRTEHFPLTLESARPSHTSQYLCASSEWKGNLSPLHFGNGTRLTVT.

CDR3 in DNA: TGTGCCAGCAGTTCTACAGGGTGGAGCTCCTACGAGCAGTACTTC. It yields the protein CASSSTGWSSYEQYF. The V call is TRBV28, the J call TRBJ2-7, with a weak D call TRBD1 (6 bases). Looked up from germline, CDR1 is MDHEN and CDR2 is SYDVKM. CDR3 size: 15 residues. Trimming took off 4 bases at V and 0 bases at J, with 13 bases between the two ends.

This chain uses TRBV5-4 with TRBJ2-7, with D perhaps TRBD1 (6 bases). Deletions cut 4 bases from V and 1 base from J, with 18 bases between. The CDR3 loop spans 16 amino acids. Germline V lookup: CDR1 SGHNT, CDR2 YYREEE (reference sequence). The CDR3 sequence is CASSTPPDRESYEQYF. CDR3 nucleotide sequence: TGTGCCAGCAGCACCCCCCCGGACAGAGAATCCTACGAGCAGTACTTC.

The genes are TRBV10-3 and TRBJ1-1; weak D call: TRBD1 (5 bases). V was cut by 5 bases and J by 8 bases, with 9 bases left in between. The CDR3 covers 11 residues. CDR1 and CDR2 from the germline V gene are ENHRY and SYGVKD. CDR3 residues: CAISNRQEAFF. As DNA, the CDR3 is TGTGCCATCAGTAACAGACAGGAAGCTTTCTTT.

The gene calls are TRBV5-1 and TRBJ2-7; D call uncertain. Germline CDR1 and CDR2: SGHRS and YFSETQ. CDR3 length: 12 amino acids. V was trimmed by 4 bases and J by 9 bases, leaving 14 bases between them. CDR3 bases: TGCGCCAGCAGCCCGGACCTGCTTTGGCAGTACTTC. Protein product: CASSPDLLWQYF.

The rearrangement links TRBV5-6 to TRBJ2-2; perhaps TRBD1 as D (7 bases). V dropped 4 bases and J dropped 5 bases, with 18 bases sitting between them. CDR3 length: 16 residues. The germline gives CDR1 SGHDT, CDR2 YYEEEE. CDR3 DNA: TGTGCCAGCAGCCCTAGGCGGGACAGAGATACCGGGGAGCTGTTTTTT. Its protein product is CASSPRRDRDTGELFF.

The chain links TRBV29-1 to TRBJ2-2; D unresolved. CDR3 size: 15 residues. Germline assignment: CDR1 SQVTM and CDR2 ANQGSEA. V was cut by 5 bases and J by 4 bases, with 17 bases left in between. The CDR3 sequence: CSVSWVVSGTGELFF. The CDR3 nucleotides are TGCAGCGTTTCGTGGGTAGTCTCGGGCACCGGGGAGCTGTTTTTT.

The chain employs TRBV5-4 and TRBJ2-2; TRBD1 or TRBD2 may be the D gene (6 bases each). The germline CDR1 and CDR2 sequences are SGHNT and YYREEE (reference sequence). The CDR3 runs 15 residues. The ends were cut back, 3 bases at V and 4 bases at J, with 13 bases in the middle. The CDR3 sequence: CASSSPGASTGELFF. As DNA, the CDR3 is TGTGCCAGCAGCTCCCCGGGGGCGAGCACCGGGGAGCTGTTTTTT.

The gene calls are TRBV4-3 and TRBJ1-2, with 8 bases matching TRBD1. Germline CDR1 reads LGHNA; CDR2 reads YSLEER. This CDR3 comprises 16 residues. With 2 bases clipped from V and 3 bases from J, the junction kept 8 bases outside the gene matches. CDR3 in amino acids: CASSQQGAKGDYGYTF. The CDR3 DNA reads TGCGCCAGCAGCCAACAGGGGGCTAAGGGTGACTATGGCTACACCTTC.

The chain carries TRBV5-4 and TRBJ1-1; 7 bases line up with TRBD1. The CDR3 totals 16 residues. The V segment lost 3 bases and the J segment 0 bases; nucleotides outside the gene matches: 8. CDR1 SGHNT and CDR2 YYREEE come from the germline V gene (reference sequence). For the CDR3, the DNA is TGTGCCAGCAGCTCAAAGAGGGGGCCCCTGAACACTGAAGCTTTCTTT. It yields the protein CASSSKRGPLNTEAFF.

In this sample, this clone turned up a few times. This sequence joins TRBV6-6 and TRBJ1-1, with 7 bases matching TRBD1. Trimming cost V 6 bases and J 3 bases; bases outside gene matches: 4. This CDR3 region has 13 residues. The germline gives CDR1 MNHNY, CDR2 SVGAGI (reference sequence). In nucleotides, the CDR3 is TGTGCCAGCAGCCCGGGACAGTACACTGAAGCTTTCTTT. It is translated as CASSPGQYTEAFF.

The chain combines TRBV9 with TRBJ1-5; 8 bases line up with TRBD1. Trimming removed 4 bases from V and 4 bases from J; junction bases left unmatched: 7. The CDR3 contains 15 residues. Germline values: CDR1 SGDLS, CDR2 YYNGEE. In DNA form, the CDR3 reads TGTGCCAGCAGCCAGACACAGGGGGAGAATCAGCCCCAGCATTTT. Protein: CASSQTQGENQPQHF. Together with reference TRBV9 and TRBJ1-5, the CDR3 gives the full variable domain: DSGVTQTPKHLITATGQRVTLRCSPRSGDLSVYWYQQSLDQGLQFLIQYYNGEERAKGNILERFSAQQFPDLHSELNLSSLELGDSALYFCASSQTQGENQPQHFGDGTRLSIL.

In DNA, the CDR3 is TGTGCCAGCAGCTCTGGACGACAGAGCTCTGGGGCCAACGTCCTGACTTTC. Protein sequence: CASSSGRQSSGANVLTF. The V and J genes are TRBV7-9 and TRBJ2-6, with D perhaps matching TRBD1 (5 bases). The CDR3 runs 17 residues. The germline gives CDR1 SEHNR, CDR2 FQNEAQ (reference sequence). With 4 bases removed from V and 0 bases from J, the gap between germline ends came to 13 bases.

This chain links TRBV7-2 with TRBJ2-5, with TRBD2 identical over 12 bases. The V and J ends lost 0 bases and 2 bases, in that order; junction bases with no gene match: 1. Germline CDR1 SGHTA, CDR2 FQGNSA. The CDR3 extends over 16 amino acids. The CDR3 loop reads CASSLALAGGQETQYF. In DNA, the CDR3 is TGTGCCAGCAGCTTAGCGCTAGCGGGGGGGCAAGAGACCCAGTACTTC.

The chain combines TRBV9 with TRBJ2-3; D remains ambiguous. This CDR3 contains 12 residues. V lost 3 bases, J lost 9 bases, and 11 bases lay in between. CDR1 SGDLS and CDR2 YYNGEE come from the germline V gene. CDR3 residues: CASSAPSNTQYF. The CDR3 DNA is TGTGCCAGCAGCGCTCCTAGTAACACGCAGTATTTT.

V is TRBV4-2 and J is TRBJ1-4; TRBD1 matches at 8 bases. CDR1 and CDR2 from the germline V gene are LGHNA and YNFKEQ. CDR3 length: 15 residues. After removal of 3 bases from V and 6 bases from J, the junction contained 6 bases not matched to a gene. The CDR3 DNA is TGTGCCAGCAGCCAGGGGACAGGCGTGGATGAAAAACTGTTTTTT. Its translation is CASSQGTGVDEKLFF.

V is TRBV30 and J is TRBJ2-7; the match to TRBD2 covers 8 bases. Germline V gives CDR1 GTSNPN, CDR2 SVGIG (reference sequence). Trimming at V came to 4 bases and at J to 3 bases, leaving 5 bases not matched to a gene. The length of the CDR3 is 13 residues. The chain's CDR3 is CAWTPGGDYEQYF. The DNA of the CDR3 is TGTGCCTGGACCCCCGGGGGGGACTACGAGCAGTACTTC.

This clone was detected only a few times. The chain has TRBV29-1 and TRBJ2-3; 7 nucleotides align to TRBD1. V gave up 6 bases and J gave up 4 bases; unmatched junction bases: 10. Germline CDR1 and CDR2: SQVTM and ANQGSEA. The CDR3 covers 14 residues. CDR3 protein: CSVHHRGQADTQYF. CDR3 nucleotide sequence: TGCAGCGTGCACCACAGGGGCCAAGCAGATACGCAGTATTTT.

This sequence joins TRBV30 and TRBJ1-5; TRBD1 matches 10 bases. The CDR3 is made up of 15 amino acids. The V and J ends lost 7 bases and 3 bases, in that order; junction bases with no gene match: 9. Germline CDR1 is GTSNPN and CDR2 is SVGIG (reference sequence). The CDR3 DNA reads as TGTGCCTTTCAAACCGGGACAGGGGTCAATCAGCCCCAGCATTTT. Residues: CAFQTGTGVNQPQHF.

The J gene is TRBJ1-6, the V gene TRBV2, with D perhaps matching TRBD1 (5 bases). Germline-derived CDR1 and CDR2 are SNHLY and FYNNEI. The CDR3 has 13 amino acids. V was pared by 3 bases and J by 13 bases, with 13 bases between. This CDR3 reads CASSEGVQSPLHF. CDR3 in DNA: TGTGCCAGCAGTGAGGGGGTTCAATCTCCCCTCCACTTT.